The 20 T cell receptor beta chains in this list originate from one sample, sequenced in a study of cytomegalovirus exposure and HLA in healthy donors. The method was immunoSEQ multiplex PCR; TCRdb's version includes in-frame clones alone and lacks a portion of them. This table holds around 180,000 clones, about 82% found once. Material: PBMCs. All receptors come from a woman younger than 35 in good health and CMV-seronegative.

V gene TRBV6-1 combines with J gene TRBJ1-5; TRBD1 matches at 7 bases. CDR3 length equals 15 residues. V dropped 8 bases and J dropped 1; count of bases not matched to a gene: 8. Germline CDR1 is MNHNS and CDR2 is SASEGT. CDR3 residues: CASQNPGGSNQPQHF. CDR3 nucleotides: TGTGCCAGCCAAAATCCAGGGGGAAGCAATCAGCCCCAGCATTTT.

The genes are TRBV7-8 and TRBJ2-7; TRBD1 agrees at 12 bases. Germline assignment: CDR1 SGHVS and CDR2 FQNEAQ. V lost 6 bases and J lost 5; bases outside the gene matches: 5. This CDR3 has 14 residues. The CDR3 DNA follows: TGTGCCAGCAGTCCGGGACAGGGGGCAGACGAGCAGTACTTC. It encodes CASSPGQGADEQYF.

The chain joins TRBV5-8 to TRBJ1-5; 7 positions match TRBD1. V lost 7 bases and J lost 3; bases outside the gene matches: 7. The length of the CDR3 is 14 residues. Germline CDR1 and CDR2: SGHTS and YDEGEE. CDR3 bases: TGTGCCAGCCGCCGTAGGGGGCCCAATCAGCCCCAGCATTTT. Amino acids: CASRRRGPNQPQHF.

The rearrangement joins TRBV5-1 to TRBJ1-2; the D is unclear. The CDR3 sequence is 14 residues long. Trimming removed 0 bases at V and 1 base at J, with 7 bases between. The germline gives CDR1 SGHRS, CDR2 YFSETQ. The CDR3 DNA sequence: TGCGCCAGCAGCTTGGGGCGGGATAACTATGGCTACACCTTC. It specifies CASSLGRDNYGYTF.

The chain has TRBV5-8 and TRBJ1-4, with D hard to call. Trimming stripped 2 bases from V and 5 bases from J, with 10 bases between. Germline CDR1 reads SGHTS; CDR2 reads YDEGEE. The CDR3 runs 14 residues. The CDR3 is CASSFGQSNEKLFF. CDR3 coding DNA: TGTGCCAGCAGCTTTGGGCAGTCAAATGAAAAACTGTTTTTT.

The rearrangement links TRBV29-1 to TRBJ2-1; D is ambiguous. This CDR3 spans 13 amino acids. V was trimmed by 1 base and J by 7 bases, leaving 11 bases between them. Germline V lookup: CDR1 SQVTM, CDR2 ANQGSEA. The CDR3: CSVEVGLRNEQFF. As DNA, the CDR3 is TGCAGCGTTGAAGTGGGTTTGAGGAATGAGCAGTTCTTC.

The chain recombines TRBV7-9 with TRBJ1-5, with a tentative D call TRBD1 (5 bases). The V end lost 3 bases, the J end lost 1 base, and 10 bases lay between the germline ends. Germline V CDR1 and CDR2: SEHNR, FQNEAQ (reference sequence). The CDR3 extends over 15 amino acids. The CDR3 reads CASSFGQGSNQPQHF. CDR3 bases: TGTGCCAGCAGCTTCGGGCAGGGAAGCAATCAGCCCCAGCATTTT.

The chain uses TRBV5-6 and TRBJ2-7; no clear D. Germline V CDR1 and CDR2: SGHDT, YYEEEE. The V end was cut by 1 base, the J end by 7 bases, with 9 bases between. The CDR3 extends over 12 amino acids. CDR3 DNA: TGTGCCAGCAGCTTGACGGTCGGTGAGCAGTACTTC. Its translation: CASSLTVGEQYF. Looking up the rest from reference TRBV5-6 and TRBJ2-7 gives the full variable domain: DAGVTQSPTHLIKTRGQQVTLRCSPKSGHDTVSWYQQALGQGPQFIFQYYEEEERQRGNFPDRFSGHQFPNYSSELNVNALLLGDSALYLCASSLTVGEQYFGPGTRLTVT.

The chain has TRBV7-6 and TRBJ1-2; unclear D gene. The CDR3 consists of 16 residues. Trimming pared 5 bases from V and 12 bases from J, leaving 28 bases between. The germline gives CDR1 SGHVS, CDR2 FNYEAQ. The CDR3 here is CASSPADSFSPYGNTF. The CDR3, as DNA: TGTGCCAGCAGCCCAGCGGACTCCTTCTCCCCTTATGGGAACACCTTC.

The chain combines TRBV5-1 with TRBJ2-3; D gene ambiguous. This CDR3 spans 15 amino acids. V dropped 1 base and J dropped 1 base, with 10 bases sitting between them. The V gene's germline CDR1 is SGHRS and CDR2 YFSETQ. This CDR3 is CASSLTRARTDTQYF. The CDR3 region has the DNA TGCGCCAGCAGCTTGACTCGAGCCCGCACAGATACGCAGTATTTT.

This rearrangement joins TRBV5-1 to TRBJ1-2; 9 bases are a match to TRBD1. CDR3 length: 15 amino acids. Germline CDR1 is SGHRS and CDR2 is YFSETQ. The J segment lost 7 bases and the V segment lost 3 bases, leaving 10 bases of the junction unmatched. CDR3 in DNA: TGCGCCAGCAGCTGGACCTCCGGGACAGGGTCTGGCTACACCTTC. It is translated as CASSWTSGTGSGYTF.

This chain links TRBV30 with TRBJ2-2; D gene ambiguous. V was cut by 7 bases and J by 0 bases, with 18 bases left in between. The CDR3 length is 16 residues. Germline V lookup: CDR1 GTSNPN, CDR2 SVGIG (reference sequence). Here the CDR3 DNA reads TGTGCCTTCCACGGTTCGTTATTTTCGAACACCGGGGAGCTGTTTTTT. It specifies CAFHGSLFSNTGELFF. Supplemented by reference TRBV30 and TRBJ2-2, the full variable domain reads SQTIHQWPATLVQPVGSPLSLECTVEGTSNPNLYWYRQAAGRGLQLLFYSVGIGQISSEVPQNLSASRPQDRQFILSSKKLLLSDSGFYLCAFHGSLFSNTGELFFGEGSRLTVL.

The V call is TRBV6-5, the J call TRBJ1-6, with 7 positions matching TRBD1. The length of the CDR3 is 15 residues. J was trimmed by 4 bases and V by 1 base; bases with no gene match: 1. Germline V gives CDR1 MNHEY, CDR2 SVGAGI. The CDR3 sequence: CASSYLGQYNSPLHF. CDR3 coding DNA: TGTGCCAGCAGTTACTTGGGACAGTATAATTCACCCCTCCACTTT.

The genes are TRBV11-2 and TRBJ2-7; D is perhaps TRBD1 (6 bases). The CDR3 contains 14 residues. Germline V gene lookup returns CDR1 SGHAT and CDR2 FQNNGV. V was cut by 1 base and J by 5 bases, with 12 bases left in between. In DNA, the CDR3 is TGTGCCAGCAGCTTAGTTAGGGGGACCCACGAGCAGTACTTC. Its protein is CASSLVRGTHEQYF.

The CDR3 spells CASSLVRGNTEAFF. The DNA for the CDR3 is TGTGCCAGCAGCTTGGTCAGGGGGAACACTGAAGCTTTCTTT. This chain links TRBV5-8 with TRBJ1-1; possibly TRBD1 for D (6 bases). Trimming stripped 0 bases from V and 1 base from J, with 7 bases between. Germline CDR1 and CDR2: SGHTS and YDEGEE. This CDR3 has 14 residues.

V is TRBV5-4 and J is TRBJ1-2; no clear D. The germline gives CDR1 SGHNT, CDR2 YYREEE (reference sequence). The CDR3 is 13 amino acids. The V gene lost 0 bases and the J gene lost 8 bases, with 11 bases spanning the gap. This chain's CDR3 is CASSLVGSGGYTF. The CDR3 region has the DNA TGTGCCAGCAGCTTGGTTGGCAGCGGCGGCTACACCTTC.

In DNA form, the CDR3 reads TGTGCCAGCAGCTTAGCAAGAGCGGGGGGGCACACCGGGGAGCTGTTTTTT. The encoded protein is CASSLARAGGHTGELFF. V and J are TRBV7-8 and TRBJ2-2; 10 nucleotides align to TRBD2. J was trimmed by 3 bases and V by 0 bases; bases with no gene match: 4. Germline CDR1 is SGHVS and CDR2 is FQNEAQ. The CDR3 runs 17 residues.

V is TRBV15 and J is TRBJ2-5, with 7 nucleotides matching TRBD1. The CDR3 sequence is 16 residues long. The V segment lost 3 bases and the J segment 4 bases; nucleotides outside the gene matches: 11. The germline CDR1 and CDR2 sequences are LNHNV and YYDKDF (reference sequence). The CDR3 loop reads CATSRTGSANRETQYF. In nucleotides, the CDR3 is TGTGCCACCAGCAGGACAGGGTCAGCTAATAGAGAGACCCAGTACTTC.

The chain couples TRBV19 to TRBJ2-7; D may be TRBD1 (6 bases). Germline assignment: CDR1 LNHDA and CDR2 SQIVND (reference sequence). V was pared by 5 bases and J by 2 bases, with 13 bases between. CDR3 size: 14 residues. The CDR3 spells CASSLRGPTYEQYF. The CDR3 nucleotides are TGTGCCAGTAGTCTCAGGGGTCCCACCTACGAGCAGTACTTC.

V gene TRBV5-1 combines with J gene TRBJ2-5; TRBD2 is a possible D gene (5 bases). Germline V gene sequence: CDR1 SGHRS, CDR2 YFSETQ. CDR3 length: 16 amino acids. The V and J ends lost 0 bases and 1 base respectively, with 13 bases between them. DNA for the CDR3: TGCGCCAGCAGCTTGGGCGCGGGCAGTGCCCAAGAGACCCAGTACTTC. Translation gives CASSLGAGSAQETQYF.